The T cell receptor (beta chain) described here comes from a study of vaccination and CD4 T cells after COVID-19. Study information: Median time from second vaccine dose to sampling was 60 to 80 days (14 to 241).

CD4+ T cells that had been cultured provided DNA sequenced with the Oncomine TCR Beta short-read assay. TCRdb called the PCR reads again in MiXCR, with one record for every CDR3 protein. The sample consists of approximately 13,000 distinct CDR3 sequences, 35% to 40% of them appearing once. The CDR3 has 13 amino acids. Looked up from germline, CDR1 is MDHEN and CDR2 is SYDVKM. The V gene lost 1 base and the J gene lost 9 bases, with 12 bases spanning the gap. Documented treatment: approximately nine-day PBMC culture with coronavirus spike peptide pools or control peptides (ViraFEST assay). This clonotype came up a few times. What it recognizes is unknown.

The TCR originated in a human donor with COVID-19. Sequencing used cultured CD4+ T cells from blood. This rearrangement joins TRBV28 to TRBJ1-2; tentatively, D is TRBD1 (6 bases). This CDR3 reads CASSLLGGASYTF. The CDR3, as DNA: TGTGCCAGCAGTTTATTGGGGGGGGCCAGCTACACCTTC.